The clone carrying this T cell receptor beta chain was seen a single time. This sample was included in a study of blood T cell repertoires in COVID-19. V lost 6 bases to trimming and J lost 2 bases, with 17 bases between them. The germline V gene has CDR1 MGHDK and CDR2 SYGVNS. The CDR3 spans 15 residues. Original processing methods: How many nucleated cells were present was estimated from reference gene primer amplification. The table came from immunoSEQ multiplex PCR; TCRdb's copy has only in-frame clones and leaves some out. The DNA gave D and trimming, while V, J and clone size come from that table. The table has over 130,000 clones, about 86% seen once.

The sample consisted of peripheral blood. The sequence derives from a man in his 70s with acute or convalescent COVID-19. The chain joins TRBV25-1 to TRBJ2-7; a weak D match, TRBD1 (6 bases). Written as DNA, the CDR3 is TGTGCCAGCAGACCCAATACAGGGATCCCCTACGAGCAGTACTTC. Its protein product is CASRPNTGIPYEQYF.